Presented here are 9 T cell receptor beta chains from one specimen sequenced in a study of shared clonotypes between healthy human individuals. TCRdb keeps only in-frame clones here, not all; method: immunoSEQ multiplex PCR. This sample has about 2 million clones, with 95% found just once. The sequencing input was naive CD4+ T cells sorted from blood. Subset meaning: CD45RA+ positively selected. The receptors come from a man between 18 and 35 years old in good health.

The rearrangement links TRBV7-3 to TRBJ2-3; TRBD2 is a possible D gene (6 bases). The V gene's germline CDR1 is SGHTA and CDR2 FQGTGA. V gave up 2 bases and J gave up 1 base, with 10 bases separating them. This CDR3 contains 15 residues. The CDR3 region is CASSLLGGRTDTQYF. Written as DNA, the CDR3 is TGTGCCAGCAGCTTACTGGGGGGTCGCACAGATACGCAGTATTTT.

With respect to this clone: Other nucleotide sequences from this sample produce the same CDR3. The J gene is TRBJ1-3, the V gene TRBV6-1; no clear D. The V and J ends lost 6 bases and 1 base respectively, with 4 bases between them. CDR3 size: 12 residues. Germline CDR1 reads MNHNS; CDR2 reads SASEGT. The CDR3: CASRLSGNTIYF. The CDR3, as DNA: TGTGCCAGCAGATTATCTGGAAACACCATATATTTT.

The V and J genes are TRBV5-1 and TRBJ2-1, with D perhaps TRBD1 (5 bases). Germline values: CDR1 SGHRS, CDR2 YFSETQ. CDR3 length: 15 residues. V gave up 0 bases and J gave up 9 bases, with 16 bases separating them. The CDR3 sequence: CASSLDLPGQSEQFF. In DNA form, the CDR3 reads TGCGCCAGCAGCTTGGATCTGCCAGGGCAGAGTGAGCAGTTCTTC.

This clone was seen just once. V and J are TRBV19 and TRBJ2-5; no firm D call. This CDR3 region has 13 residues. Germline loops: CDR1 LNHDA, CDR2 SQIVND (reference sequence). Trimming removed 3 bases at V and 0 bases at J, with 5 bases between. CDR3 coding DNA: TGTGCCAGTAGTATGGGGAACCAAGAGACCCAGTACTTC. Translation: CASSMGNQETQYF.

The table lists this clone with a count of one. The CDR3 bases are TGTGCCAGCAGAAAGGGACAGGGGCTCGGTGGCTACACCTTC. This encodes CASRKGQGLGGYTF. The rearrangement joins TRBV6-5 to TRBJ1-2; 10 bases agree with TRBD1. J lost 7 bases, V lost 6 bases, and 8 bases had no gene match. The CDR3 contains 14 residues. Germline V lookup: CDR1 MNHEY, CDR2 SVGAGI.

The chain joins TRBV6-5 to TRBJ1-6; D is ambiguous. The CDR3 covers 12 residues. In germline, CDR1 is MNHEY, CDR2 SVGAGI. The V and J ends lost 7 bases and 7 bases respectively, with 8 bases between them. CDR3 DNA sequence: TGTGCCAGCAAGGGATTGAATTCACCCCTCCACTTT. As protein: CASKGLNSPLHF.

The chain couples TRBV10-3 to TRBJ1-5; TRBD1 matches at 7 bases. CDR1 and CDR2 (germline): ENHRY, SYGVKD. Trimming at V came to 9 bases and at J to 5 bases, leaving 7 bases not matched to a gene. The CDR3 sequence is 13 residues long. The CDR3 spells CAIRDRVDQPQHF. In DNA, the CDR3 is TGTGCCATAAGAGACAGGGTGGATCAGCCCCAGCATTTT.

The J gene is TRBJ2-7, the V gene TRBV29-1; 9 nucleotides align to TRBD2. CDR3 length: 13 residues. The germline gives CDR1 SQVTM, CDR2 ANQGSEA. The J segment lost 6 bases and the V segment lost 5 bases, leaving 8 bases of the junction unmatched. The CDR3 coding sequence is TGCAGCGTTCGCCTAGCGGGACCCGTCGAGCAGTACTTC. Translation gives CSVRLAGPVEQYF.

V gene TRBV6-5 combines with J gene TRBJ2-7, with D tentatively TRBD2 (6 bases). Germline-derived CDR1 and CDR2 are MNHEY and SVGAGI. The ends were cut back, 2 bases at V and 2 bases at J, with 13 bases in the middle. The length of the CDR3 is 15 residues. CDR3 DNA: TGTGCCAGCAGTTACCGGTATCGCGGGGCCTACGAGCAGTACTTC. This translates into CASSYRYRGAYEQYF.